One sample yielded the 12 T cell receptor beta chains listed below, sequenced in a study of T cell responses to AZD1222 COVID-19 vaccine. Measured with immunoSEQ multiplex PCR; TCRdb has only the in-frame clones, and not every one. The sample comprises 250,000 to 300,000 clones, 85% to 95% of which are singletons, and around 0.6% rests with the top ten. The sequencing here drew on peripheral blood, taken 28 days after the second AZD1222 dose. The receptor set was obtained from an adult who received the AZD1222 COVID-19 vaccine.

The chain is built from TRBV20-1 and TRBJ2-7; D remains unclear. Germline lookup yields CDR1 DFQATT and CDR2 SNEGSKA (reference sequence). CDR3 length: 12 amino acids. Trimming removed 3 bases at V and 2 bases at J, with 8 bases between. CDR3 region: CSASHPAYEQYF. CDR3 nucleotide sequence: TGCAGTGCTAGTCACCCAGCCTACGAGCAGTACTTC.

CDR3 protein: CASSPEGVETQYF. CDR3 in DNA: TGTGCCAGTAGTCCCGAGGGGGTAGAGACCCAGTACTTC. The chain carries TRBV19 and TRBJ2-5; perhaps TRBD1 as D (6 bases). Germline loops: CDR1 LNHDA, CDR2 SQIVND (reference sequence). This CDR3 is 13 amino acids long. Between the trimmed V and J ends, which lost 5 bases and 4 bases, there was a span of 11 bases.

This clone was picked up one time. This CDR3 reads CASSSTPYEQYF. The CDR3 DNA reads TGTGCCAGCAGCTCCACTCCCTACGAGCAGTACTTC. The gene calls are TRBV7-9 and TRBJ2-7; no firm D call. The germline CDR1 and CDR2 sequences are SEHNR and FQNEAQ (reference sequence). V lost 4 bases and J 2 bases, leaving 6 bases between the germline ends. The CDR3 length is 12 residues.

In this sample, this clone turned up once. This chain links TRBV6-2 or TRBV6-3 with TRBJ1-5; D is possibly TRBD1 (5 bases). V lost 0 bases to trimming and J lost 0 bases, with 21 bases between them. CDR1 MNHEY and CDR2 SVGEGT come from the germline V gene. This CDR3 contains 20 residues. CDR3 residues: CASSYSIGLPEGYSNQPQHF. CDR3 bases: TGTGCCAGCAGTTACTCAATTGGCCTTCCCGAGGGGTATAGCAATCAGCCCCAGCATTTT.

This chain connects TRBV29-1 to TRBJ1-1; 7 bases are a match to TRBD1. With 6 bases clipped from V and 3 bases from J, the junction kept 7 bases outside the gene matches. Germline CDR1 SQVTM, CDR2 ANQGSEA. The CDR3 is 13 amino acids. CDR3 amino acids: CSVARGRDTEAFF. DNA of the CDR3: TGCAGCGTCGCGAGGGGGCGGGACACTGAAGCTTTCTTT.

The rearrangement uses TRBV2 and TRBJ2-1; D remains ambiguous. This CDR3 comprises 16 residues. Germline V gene lookup returns CDR1 SNHLY and CDR2 FYNNEI. Trimming removed 4 bases from V and 0 bases from J, with 13 bases in between. The CDR3 protein is CASSGLDSRSYNEQFF. CDR3 DNA: TGTGCCAGCAGTGGATTAGACTCGCGCTCCTACAATGAGCAGTTCTTC.

The J gene is TRBJ1-2, the V gene TRBV28, with 7 positions matching TRBD1. V shed 10 bases and J 8 bases; nucleotides not matched to a gene: 16. Looked up from germline, CDR1 is MDHEN and CDR2 is SYDVKM. This CDR3 contains 14 residues. CDR3 nucleotides: TGTGCCATCCCCAAATTCAGACAGGGTGACGGCTACACCTTC. Amino acids: CAIPKFRQGDGYTF.

This clone was counted a single time. The J gene is TRBJ1-1, the V gene TRBV5-1, with D perhaps matching TRBD1 (6 bases). The CDR3 is 15 residues long. Per germline, CDR1 SGHRS and CDR2 YFSETQ. Trimming removed 4 bases from V and 5 bases from J, with 18 bases in between. CDR3 loop: CASSVTPGGFTEAFF. The CDR3 DNA follows: TGCGCCAGCAGCGTGACACCGGGGGGCTTTACTGAAGCTTTCTTT.

This clone was seen a few times. In DNA, the CDR3 is TGTGCCAGCAGTGTGTCCTCCGGTCGAGATACGCAGTATTTT. This encodes CASSVSSGRDTQYF. This rearrangement joins TRBV2 to TRBJ2-3, with D uncertain. The CDR3 extends over 14 amino acids. The germline V and J ends were trimmed by 4 bases and 5 bases, with 13 bases remaining between them. The germline V gene encodes CDR1 SNHLY and CDR2 FYNNEI.

The gene calls are TRBV11-2 and TRBJ1-4, with 11 bases lining up with TRBD1. Trimming at V came to 5 bases and at J to 7 bases, leaving 6 bases not matched to a gene. CDR3 length equals 15 residues. Per germline, CDR1 SGHAT and CDR2 FQNNGV. In nucleotides, the CDR3 is TGTGCCAGCAGCCGTGAGGGACAGGGGGGTGAAAAACTGTTTTTT. Its protein is CASSREGQGGEKLFF.

The chain uses TRBV9 and TRBJ2-7; D is possibly TRBD1 (6 bases). The CDR3 runs 14 residues. V was trimmed by 3 bases and J by 1 base, leaving 11 bases between them. From germline, CDR1 is SGDLS and CDR2 YYNGEE. CDR3 nucleotides: TGTGCCAGCAGCGAGGGTACAGGGTCCTACGAGCAGTACTTC. It specifies CASSEGTGSYEQYF. Full variable domain (outside the CDR3, taken from reference TRBV9 and TRBJ2-7): DSGVTQTPKHLITATGQRVTLRCSPRSGDLSVYWYQQSLDQGLQFLIQYYNGEERAKGNILERFSAQQFPDLHSELNLSSLELGDSALYFCASSEGTGSYEQYFGPGTRLTVT.

This chain connects TRBV21-1 to TRBJ1-3; the DNA was not used to check the table's D call, TRBD1. TRBV21-1 is recorded as a pseudogene. CDR3 length: 20 amino acids. CDR3 sequence reads: CASSKEGTGHWGHSGNTIYF. DNA of the CDR3: TGTGCCAGCAGCAAAGAGGGGACAGGGCATTGGGGCCACTCTGGAAACACCATATATTTT.